A single sample is the source of the 17 T cell receptor beta chains below, sequenced in a study of shared clonotypes between healthy human individuals. Sequencing was performed with immunoSEQ multiplex PCR; in TCRdb, only in-frame clones are kept and a portion is missing. The data show around 1,900,000 clones, 93% seen once. Positively selected for CCR7, the CD45RO-negative cells used as naive CD8 cells excluded terminally differentiated effector memory CD45RA+ cells. The sequenced material came from naive CD8+ T cells from PBMCs. The receptors derive from a man younger than 35 in good health. Some clones in this sample may be carry-over from other donors' samples.

The chain is built from TRBV27 and TRBJ1-1; maybe TRBD1 (6 bases). In germline, CDR1 is MNHEY, CDR2 SMNVEV (reference sequence). The germline V and J ends were trimmed by 7 bases and 8 bases, with 14 bases remaining between them. The CDR3 sequence is 12 residues long. The CDR3 reads CASTSRGGEAFF. DNA of the CDR3: TGTGCCAGCACCTCAAGGGGGGGGGAAGCTTTCTTT.

The CDR3 region has the DNA TGTGCCATCAGTGATATGTACGAGCAGTACTTC. Translation gives CAISDMYEQYF. V gene TRBV10-3 combines with J gene TRBJ2-7; D remains ambiguous. Germline CDR1 ENHRY, CDR2 SYGVKD. This CDR3 is built from 11 residues. V was clipped by 3 bases and J by 4 bases, with 4 bases between them.

The V and J genes are TRBV7-2 and TRBJ1-2; D is uncertain. The V gene lost 8 bases and the J gene lost 4 bases, with 14 bases spanning the gap. CDR1 and CDR2 from the germline V gene are SGHTA and FQGNSA. The CDR3 runs to 13 residues. CDR3 protein: CASEIGVSYGYTF. The DNA for the CDR3 is TGTGCCAGCGAGATCGGGGTGAGCTATGGCTACACCTTC.

The V gene is TRBV27, the J gene TRBJ1-5; possibly TRBD1 for D (5 bases). This CDR3 contains 14 residues. The germline V and J ends were trimmed by 2 bases and 6 bases, with 11 bases remaining between them. Germline V gene lookup returns CDR1 MNHEY and CDR2 SMNVEV (reference sequence). CDR3 region: CASSLMQGSQPQHF. CDR3 DNA sequence: TGTGCCAGCAGTTTAATGCAGGGTAGTCAGCCCCAGCATTTT.

The chain combines TRBV4-2 with TRBJ2-6; 10 nucleotides match TRBD1. The germline CDR1 and CDR2 sequences are LGHNA and YNFKEQ. The CDR3 has 18 residues. Losses at the gene ends were 0 bases for V and 2 bases for J; bases not matched to a gene: 4. CDR3 residues: CASSQEGQGSPGANVLTF. The DNA for the CDR3 is TGTGCCAGCAGCCAAGAGGGACAGGGGAGCCCTGGGGCCAACGTCCTGACTTTC.

This rearrangement joins TRBV15 to TRBJ1-5, with a weak D call TRBD1 (5 bases). The CDR3 runs to 16 residues. Per germline, CDR1 LNHNV and CDR2 YYDKDF (reference sequence). V was cut by 2 bases and J by 7 bases, with 18 bases left in between. The DNA for the CDR3 is TGTGCCACCAGCAGATCGCCGCCGGGACCTCAACAGCCCCAGCATTTT. Translating it yields CATSRSPPGPQQPQHF.

The V and J genes are TRBV7-9 and TRBJ2-2; D is tentatively TRBD1 or TRBD2 (6 bases each). The CDR3 sequence is 17 residues long. V was pared by 5 bases and J by 5 bases, with 21 bases between. CDR1 and CDR2 from the germline V gene are SEHNR and FQNEAQ (reference sequence). CDR3 nucleotides: TGTGCCAGCAGCCCGGGGGTATCAGGGGAAGTTACCGGGGAGCTGTTTTTT. This codes for CASSPGVSGEVTGELFF.

This chain joins TRBV27 and TRBJ2-7; 7 bases agree with TRBD1. The V segment lost 0 bases and the J segment 4 bases; nucleotides outside the gene matches: 3. Germline CDR1 reads MNHEY; CDR2 reads SMNVEV (reference sequence). The CDR3 is made up of 14 amino acids. The CDR3 DNA reads TGTGCCAGCAGTTTATCACGGACAGGTTACGAGCAGTACTTC. It yields the protein CASSLSRTGYEQYF.

The chain couples TRBV5-6 to TRBJ2-3; D is ambiguous. Germline assignment: CDR1 SGHDT and CDR2 YYEEEE. The ends were cut back, 0 bases at V and 4 bases at J, with 6 bases in the middle. This CDR3 is built from 13 residues. The CDR3 is CASSLAEADTQYF. CDR3 coding DNA: TGTGCCAGCAGCTTGGCCGAGGCAGATACGCAGTATTTT.

The J gene is TRBJ1-2, the V gene TRBV15, with TRBD1 matching 8 bases. From germline, CDR1 is LNHNV and CDR2 YYDKDF (reference sequence). The CDR3 covers 15 residues. With V trimmed by 5 bases and J by 4 bases, 9 bases remained unmatched. The CDR3 DNA reads TGTGCCACCAGCGGACCGGGACAGGTGGGCTATGGCTACACCTTC. It yields the protein CATSGPGQVGYGYTF.

The rearrangement links TRBV7-9 to TRBJ2-3; 7 positions agree with TRBD2. Looked up from germline, CDR1 is SEHNR and CDR2 is FQNEAQ (reference sequence). V lost 2 bases to trimming and J lost 5 bases; unmatched junction nucleotides: 7. This CDR3 is 15 amino acids long. CDR3 coding DNA: TGTGCCAGCAGCTTACTAGCGGTGGGGGTAGATACGCAGTATTTT. Translating gives CASSLLAVGVDTQYF.

This chain uses TRBV27 with TRBJ2-4; TRBD1 aligns across 9 bases. Germline values: CDR1 MNHEY, CDR2 SMNVEV (reference sequence). The CDR3 loop spans 17 amino acids. After removal of 2 bases from V and 2 bases from J, the junction contained 7 bases not matched to a gene. The CDR3 DNA reads as TGTGCCAGCAGTTTAGGTGCAGGGACAGGGTCCAAAAACATTCAGTACTTC. It translates to CASSLGAGTGSKNIQYF.

The chain employs TRBV4-1 and TRBJ2-1; 11 bases map to TRBD2. The CDR3 has 16 residues. V shed 5 bases, J shed 2 bases, and the junction held 5 bases outside the gene matches. Germline-derived CDR1 and CDR2 are MGHRA and YSYEKL. Here the CDR3 reads CASSYIAGGTYNEQFF. CDR3 nucleotides: TGCGCCAGCAGCTACATAGCGGGAGGGACCTACAATGAGCAGTTCTTC.

The chain uses TRBV7-8 and TRBJ1-5; 7 bases agree with TRBD1. Unmatched junction bases numbered 6, after V lost 4 bases and J lost 0 bases. Per the germline V gene, CDR1 is SGHVS and CDR2 is FQNEAQ. The CDR3 sequence is 16 residues long. Written as DNA, the CDR3 is TGTGCCAGCAGCTCCTCGGGACAGACTAGCAATCAGCCCCAGCATTTT. Translation: CASSSSGQTSNQPQHF.

This rearrangement joins TRBV5-4 to TRBJ2-1; TRBD2 matches 7 bases. V lost 0 bases and J lost 3; bases outside the gene matches: 3. In germline, CDR1 is SGHNT, CDR2 YYREEE (reference sequence). CDR3 length: 15 residues. The CDR3 DNA is TGTGCCAGCAGCTTGGGGGGCGGGAGCTACAATGAGCAGTTCTTC. Its protein is CASSLGGGSYNEQFF.

About this clone itself: The same CDR3 can be traced to other DNA sequences in this sample. The chain couples TRBV28 to TRBJ2-5; 9 bases are a match to TRBD2. This CDR3 comprises 14 residues. After removal of 2 bases from V and 4 bases from J, the junction contained 2 bases not matched to a gene. Per the germline V gene, CDR1 is MDHEN and CDR2 is SYDVKM. The CDR3 sequence: CASSLAGGGETQYF. The DNA of the CDR3 is TGTGCCAGCAGTTTAGCGGGAGGGGGAGAGACCCAGTACTTC. The full variable domain, in which reference TRBV28 and TRBJ2-5 provide the parts outside the CDR3, is DVKVTQSSRYLVKRTGEKVFLECVQDMDHENMFWYRQDPGLGLRLIYFSYDVKMKEKGDIPEGYSVSREKKERFSLILESASTNQTSMYLCASSLAGGGETQYFGPGTRLLVL.

The chain recombines TRBV11-2 with TRBJ2-3, with D tentatively TRBD2 (5 bases). CDR3 length equals 15 residues. V dropped 5 bases and J dropped 4 bases, with 16 bases sitting between them. Germline V gene data show CDR1 as SGHAT and CDR2 as FQNNGV. The CDR3 DNA reads as TGTGCCAGCAGCCTAAGGCCGGGATCGGCAGATACGCAGTATTTT. Its protein product is CASSLRPGSADTQYF.